Below, 24 T cell receptor beta chains from the same sample are listed, as sequenced in a study of blood T cell repertoires in COVID-19. The data were produced by immunoSEQ multiplex PCR, yet TCRdb's version contains in-frame clones alone and is incomplete. Found here are 68,000 or so clones, about nine tenths of them singletons; the top ten hold 6% to 7%. The specimen was peripheral blood. The receptor set was obtained from a man in his forties or fifties with active COVID-19.

This clone was seen just once. V is TRBV5-4 and J is TRBJ2-6, with a weak D call TRBD2 (5 bases). CDR1 and CDR2 (germline): SGHNT, YYREEE (reference sequence). V lost 2 bases to trimming and J lost 0 bases, with 9 bases between them. This CDR3 is built from 16 residues. The CDR3 protein is CASSLGGSSGANVLTF. The CDR3 coding sequence is TGTGCCAGCAGCTTAGGTGGGAGCTCTGGGGCCAACGTCCTGACTTTC.

This chain connects TRBV6-5 to TRBJ2-2, with D unclear. Trimming took 6 bases from V and 5 from J, leaving 13 bases between them. CDR1 MNHEY and CDR2 SVGAGI come from the germline V gene. The CDR3 totals 14 residues. CDR3 nucleotides: TGTGCCAGCAGCCCCAGGTTCGTTACCGGGGAGCTGTTTTTT. This translates into CASSPRFVTGELFF.

DNA for the CDR3: TGTGCCAGTAGTCAGATTGAGCGGGAGGGGAGGGCCGGGGAGCTGTTTTTT. This translates into CASSQIEREGRAGELFF. The chain links TRBV19 to TRBJ2-2; 10 nucleotides align to TRBD2. Germline V gene lookup returns CDR1 LNHDA and CDR2 SQIVND (reference sequence). The ends lost 5 bases at V and 6 bases at J; junction bases unmatched: 12. The CDR3 loop spans 17 amino acids.

V and J are TRBV11-3 and TRBJ2-5; TRBD1 aligns across 8 bases. The germline V gene encodes CDR1 SGHNT and CDR2 YENEEA. CDR3 length: 13 amino acids. V was clipped by 3 bases and J by 4 bases; unmatched bases: 1. The CDR3 sequence is CASSFDRGETQYF. Here the CDR3 DNA reads TGTGCCAGCAGCTTCGACAGGGGAGAGACCCAGTACTTC.

CDR3 nucleotide sequence: TGTGCCAGCAGCCGGGACGGACAGGGTCGGAGCTATGGCTACACCTTC. Protein sequence: CASSRDGQGRSYGYTF. The chain links TRBV5-5 to TRBJ1-2; TRBD1 aligns across 8 bases. The germline V gene has CDR1 SGHKS and CDR2 YYEKEE (reference sequence). V shed 4 bases and J 4 bases; nucleotides not matched to a gene: 12. The CDR3 runs to 16 residues.

J is TRBJ1-6 and V is TRBV7-3; 8 nucleotides match TRBD1. V was pared by 0 bases and J by 7 bases, with 5 bases of the junction left unmatched. Germline CDR1 is SGHTA and CDR2 is FQGTGA. The CDR3 totals 16 residues. The CDR3 loop reads CASSLTDRVGNSPLHF. The DNA of the CDR3 is TGTGCCAGCAGCTTAACGGACAGGGTTGGGAATTCACCCCTCCACTTT.

V gene TRBV15 combines with J gene TRBJ2-7; tentatively, D is TRBD2 (6 bases). The CDR3 sequence is 17 residues long. Trimming shortened V by 3 bases and J by 2 bases, and 20 bases separated the two germline ends. From germline, CDR1 is LNHNV and CDR2 YYDKDF (reference sequence). The CDR3: CATSRDKGGISPYEQYF. CDR3 DNA: TGTGCCACCAGCAGGGATAAGGGAGGCATAAGCCCCTACGAGCAGTACTTC.

The V and J genes are TRBV29-1 and TRBJ2-7; TRBD1 is a possible D gene (6 bases). V was pared by 6 bases and J by 5 bases, with 14 bases between. The CDR3 runs to 12 residues. CDR1 SQVTM and CDR2 ANQGSEA come from the germline V gene. The CDR3 region is CSVVNQGHEQYF. The CDR3 DNA follows: TGCAGCGTGGTGAATCAGGGGCACGAGCAGTACTTC.

The chain employs TRBV7-8 and TRBJ1-1; tentative D call: TRBD1 (5 bases). The V gene's germline CDR1 is SGHVS and CDR2 FQNEAQ. The CDR3 spans 14 residues. V was shortened by 5 bases and J by 4 bases, with 14 bases between the two germline ends. The CDR3 nucleotides read TGTGCCAGCAGCAGACTCGGGGGATCCACTGAAGCTTTCTTT. It codes for CASSRLGGSTEAFF.

The chain has TRBV5-1 and TRBJ2-5, with 8 nucleotides matching TRBD1. CDR1 SGHRS and CDR2 YFSETQ come from the germline V gene. The V and J ends lost 3 bases and 1 base, in that order; junction bases with no gene match: 2. There are 14 residues in the CDR3. The chain's CDR3 is CASSSTGAQETQYF. Here the CDR3 DNA reads TGCGCCAGCAGCTCGACAGGGGCCCAAGAGACCCAGTACTTC. Using reference TRBV5-1 and TRBJ2-5 for the parts outside the CDR3, the full variable domain is KAGVTQTPRYLIKTRGQQVTLSCSPISGHRSVSWYQQTPGQGLQFLFEYFSETQRNKGNFPGRFSGRQFSNSRSEMNVSTLELGDSALYLCASSSTGAQETQYFGPGTRLLVL.

The CDR3 nucleotides are TGTGCCAGCAGTCATACTAGCCCACACTACAATGAGCAGTTCTTC. It is translated as CASSHTSPHYNEQFF. This sequence joins TRBV27 and TRBJ2-1; a possible D gene is TRBD2 (6 bases). The V gene's germline CDR1 is MNHEY and CDR2 SMNVEV (reference sequence). The V and J ends lost 5 bases and 3 bases respectively, with 14 bases between them. CDR3 length: 15 residues.

The chain couples TRBV10-2 to TRBJ2-2; D remains unclear. Trimming stripped 2 bases from V and 5 bases from J, with 6 bases between. This CDR3 has 13 residues. Germline V gene lookup returns CDR1 WSHSY and CDR2 SAAADI. CDR3 residues: CASSENPTGELFF. The CDR3 bases are TGCGCCAGCAGTGAGAATCCAACCGGGGAGCTGTTTTTT.

V is TRBV2 and J is TRBJ2-7, with 9 bases lining up with TRBD2. J lost 2 bases, V lost 4 bases, and 6 bases had no gene match. The CDR3 length is 15 residues. Germline loops: CDR1 SNHLY, CDR2 FYNNEI. This CDR3 is CASSVGPSGTYEQYF. Here the CDR3 DNA reads TGTGCCAGCAGTGTGGGACCTAGCGGGACCTACGAGCAGTACTTC.

The rearrangement uses TRBV7-2 and TRBJ1-3; D remains unclear. V gave up 2 bases and J gave up 0 bases, with 8 bases separating them. The CDR3 sequence is 15 residues long. CDR1 is SGHTA, CDR2 FQGNSA, per germline. The CDR3 reads CASSLLTSSGNTIYF. The CDR3 nucleotides read TGTGCCAGCAGCTTATTGACTAGCTCTGGAAACACCATATATTTT.

The genes are TRBV27 and TRBJ1-1, with 11 nucleotides matching TRBD1. The CDR3 loop spans 16 amino acids. Losses at the gene ends were 5 bases for V and 1 base for J; bases not matched to a gene: 6. Germline CDR1 MNHEY, CDR2 SMNVEV (reference sequence). The DNA for the CDR3 is TGTGCCAGCAGTGAAGGGACAGGGGGTAAGAACACTGAAGCTTTCTTT. This encodes CASSEGTGGKNTEAFF.

The sample holds one count of this clone. The rearrangement uses TRBV5-6 and TRBJ2-7, with a tentative D call TRBD1 (6 bases). The CDR3 runs 16 residues. Trimming pared 4 bases from V and 0 bases from J, leaving 17 bases between. Germline V lookup: CDR1 SGHDT, CDR2 YYEEEE. CDR3 DNA: TGTGCCAGCAGCCCAGTCTGGGACACCCTCTCCTACGAGCAGTACTTC. It encodes CASSPVWDTLSYEQYF. The complete variable domain, with remaining parts taken from reference TRBV5-6 and TRBJ2-7, reads DAGVTQSPTHLIKTRGQQVTLRCSPKSGHDTVSWYQQALGQGPQFIFQYYEEEERQRGNFPDRFSGHQFPNYSSELNVNALLLGDSALYLCASSPVWDTLSYEQYFGPGTRLTVT.

This clone was seen once. The rearrangement uses TRBV5-5 and TRBJ2-7; 7 bases agree with TRBD1. After removal of 3 bases from V and 0 bases from J, the junction contained 3 bases not matched to a gene. Germline V gene sequence: CDR1 SGHKS, CDR2 YYEKEE (reference sequence). There are 14 residues in the CDR3. CDR3 sequence reads: CASSSRDSSYEQYF. CDR3 in DNA: TGTGCCAGCAGCTCGAGGGACAGCTCCTACGAGCAGTACTTC. Full variable domain (rest looked up from reference TRBV5-5 and TRBJ2-7): DAGVTQSPTHLIKTRGQQVTLRCSPISGHKSVSWYQQVLGQGPQFIFQYYEKEERGRGNFPDRFSARQFPNYSSELNVNALLLGDSALYLCASSSRDSSYEQYFGPGTRLTVT.

The V gene is TRBV18, the J gene TRBJ1-1; 7 bases match TRBD1. The CDR3 spans 16 residues. J gave up 5 bases and V 5 bases, and 14 bases lay outside the gene matches. The germline gives CDR1 KGHSH, CDR2 LQKENI. The DNA for the CDR3 is TGTGCCAGCTCATCGAATGGACAGGCGGTACATACTGAAGCTTTCTTT. Encoded protein: CASSSNGQAVHTEAFF. The variable domain in full, completed from reference TRBV18 and TRBJ1-1, reads NAGVMQNPRHLVRRRGQEARLRCSPMKGHSHVYWYRQLPEEGLKFMVYLQKENIIDESGMPKERFSAEFPKEGPSILRIQQVVRGDSAAYFCASSSNGQAVHTEAFFGQGTRLTVV.

V usage is TRBV4-3 and J usage is TRBJ2-1; tentatively, D is TRBD2 (6 bases). The CDR3 loop spans 13 amino acids. CDR1 is LGHNA, CDR2 YSLEER, per germline. Trimming left V 0 bases short and J 8 bases short, with 8 bases between. The DNA of the CDR3 is TGCGCCAGCAGCCAAGATACGGGGGATGAGCAGTTCTTC. Translating it yields CASSQDTGDEQFF.

V usage is TRBV28 and J usage is TRBJ2-1; D gene unclear. The CDR3 runs 13 residues. From germline, CDR1 is MDHEN and CDR2 SYDVKM. Deletions cut 2 bases from V and 5 bases from J, with 7 bases between. The CDR3 nucleotides are TGTGCCAGCAGTTTAGGGCAGAACAATGAGCAGTTCTTC. Amino acid sequence: CASSLGQNNEQFF.

This sequence joins TRBV19 and TRBJ1-6, with D possibly TRBD1 on 6 matching bases. V lost 10 bases, J lost 6 bases, and 13 bases lay in between. The CDR3 is 13 residues long. Per the germline V gene, CDR1 is LNHDA and CDR2 is SQIVND (reference sequence). The DNA of the CDR3 is TGTGCCACCGGGACACTAACTAATTCACCCCTCCACTTT. It encodes CATGTLTNSPLHF.

V and J are TRBV6-1 and TRBJ2-2, with 12 bases lining up with TRBD2. The germline V gene encodes CDR1 MNHNS and CDR2 SASEGT. The CDR3 covers 15 residues. J gave up 6 bases and V 2 bases, and 1 base lay outside the gene matches. The CDR3 region is CASSELAGGPGELFF. DNA of the CDR3: TGTGCCAGCAGTGAACTAGCGGGGGGGCCCGGGGAGCTGTTTTTT.

In the case of this clone: Other DNA variants within this sample encode the same CDR3. The gene calls are TRBV7-2 and TRBJ2-6; TRBD1 aligns across 7 bases. Germline loops: CDR1 SGHTA, CDR2 FQGNSA. V gave up 5 bases and J gave up 8 bases; unmatched junction bases: 18. The CDR3 covers 18 residues. CDR3 protein: CASSRGDRISGKSNVLTF. The CDR3 bases are TGTGCCAGCAGCCGTGGGGACAGAATCTCCGGGAAGTCCAACGTCCTGACTTTC. Together with reference TRBV7-2 and TRBJ2-6, the CDR3 gives the full variable domain: GAGVSQSPSNKVTEKGKDVELRCDPISGHTALYWYRQSLGQGLEFLIYFQGNSAPDKSGLPSDRFSAERTGGSVSTLTIQRTQQEDSAVYLCASSRGDRISGKSNVLTFGAGSRLTVL.

The chain carries TRBV28 and TRBJ2-7; D not certain. Per germline, CDR1 MDHEN and CDR2 SYDVKM. CDR3 length equals 11 residues. Trimming stripped 5 bases from V and 3 bases from J, with 5 bases between. The CDR3 loop is CASSPYYEQYF. The CDR3 DNA sequence: TGTGCCAGCAGTCCCTACTACGAGCAGTACTTC.